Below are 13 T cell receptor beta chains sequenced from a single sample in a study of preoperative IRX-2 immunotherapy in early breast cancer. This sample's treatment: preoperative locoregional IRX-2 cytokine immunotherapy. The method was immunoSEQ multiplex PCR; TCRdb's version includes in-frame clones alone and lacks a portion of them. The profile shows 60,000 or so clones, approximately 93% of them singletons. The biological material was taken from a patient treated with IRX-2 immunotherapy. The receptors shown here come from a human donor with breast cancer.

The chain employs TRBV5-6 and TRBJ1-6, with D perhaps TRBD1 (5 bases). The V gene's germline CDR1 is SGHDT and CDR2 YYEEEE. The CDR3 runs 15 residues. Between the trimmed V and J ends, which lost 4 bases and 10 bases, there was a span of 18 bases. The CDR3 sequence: CASSPWGRVGSPLHF. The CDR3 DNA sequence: TGTGCCAGCAGCCCCTGGGGCAGGGTTGGCTCACCCCTCCACTTT.

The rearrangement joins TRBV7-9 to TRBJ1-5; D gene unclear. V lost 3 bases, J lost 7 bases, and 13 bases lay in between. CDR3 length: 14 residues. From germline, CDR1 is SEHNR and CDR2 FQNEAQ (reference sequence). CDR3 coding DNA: TGTGCCAGCAGCTTGGGGTCAGGCCGCCAGCCCCAGCATTTT. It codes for CASSLGSGRQPQHF.

CDR3 DNA: TGTGCCACCCGCGGGCCCTACGAGCAGTACTTC. Translated, it gives CATRGPYEQYF. The J gene is TRBJ2-7, the V gene TRBV9; D may be TRBD2 (5 bases). CDR1 and CDR2 (germline): SGDLS, YYNGEE. CDR3 size: 11 residues. Trimming pared 9 bases from V and 2 bases from J, leaving 9 bases between. The variable domain in full, completed from reference TRBV9 and TRBJ2-7, reads DSGVTQTPKHLITATGQRVTLRCSPRSGDLSVYWYQQSLDQGLQFLIQYYNGEERAKGNILERFSAQQFPDLHSELNLSSLELGDSALYFCATRGPYEQYFGPGTRLTVT.

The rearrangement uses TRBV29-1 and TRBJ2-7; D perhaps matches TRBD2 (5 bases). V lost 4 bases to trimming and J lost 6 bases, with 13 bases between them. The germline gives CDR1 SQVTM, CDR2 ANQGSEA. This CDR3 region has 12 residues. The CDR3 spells CSVGPPSGEQYF. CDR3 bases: TGCAGCGTTGGCCCCCCCAGCGGCGAGCAGTACTTC.

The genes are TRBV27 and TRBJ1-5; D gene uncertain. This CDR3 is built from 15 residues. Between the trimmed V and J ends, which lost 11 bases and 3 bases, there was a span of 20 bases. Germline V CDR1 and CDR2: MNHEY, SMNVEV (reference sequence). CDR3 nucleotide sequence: TGTGCCCCTCTTGGCCGAAGAGTTCCCAATCAGCCCCAGCATTTT. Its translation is CAPLGRRVPNQPQHF.

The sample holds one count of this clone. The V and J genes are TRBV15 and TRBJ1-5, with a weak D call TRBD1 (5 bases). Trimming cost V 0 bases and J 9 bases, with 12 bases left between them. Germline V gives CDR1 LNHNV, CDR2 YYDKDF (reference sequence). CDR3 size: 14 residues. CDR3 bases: TGTGCCACCAGCAGAGAGGGGGAGTGGTCGCCCCAGCATTTT. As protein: CATSREGEWSPQHF.

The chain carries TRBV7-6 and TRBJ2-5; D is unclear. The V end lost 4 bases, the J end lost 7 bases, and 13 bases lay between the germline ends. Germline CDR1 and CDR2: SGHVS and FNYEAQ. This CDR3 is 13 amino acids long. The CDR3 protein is CASSSQGGGTQYF. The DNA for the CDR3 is TGTGCCAGCAGCTCTCAAGGTGGCGGGACCCAGTACTTC.

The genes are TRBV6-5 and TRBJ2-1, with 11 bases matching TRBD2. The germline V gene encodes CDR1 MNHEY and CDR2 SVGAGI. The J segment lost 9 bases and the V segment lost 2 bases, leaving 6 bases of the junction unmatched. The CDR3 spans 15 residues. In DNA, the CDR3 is TGTGCCAGCAGTTACGACGGGACTAGCGGACTTGAGCAGTTCTTC. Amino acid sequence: CASSYDGTSGLEQFF.

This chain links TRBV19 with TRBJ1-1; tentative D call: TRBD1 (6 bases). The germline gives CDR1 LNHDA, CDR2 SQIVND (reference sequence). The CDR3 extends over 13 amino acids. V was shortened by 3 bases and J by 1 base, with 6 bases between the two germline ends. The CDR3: CASSMTGNTEAFF. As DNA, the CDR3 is TGTGCCAGTAGTATGACAGGGAACACTGAAGCTTTCTTT.

Here the CDR3 reads CASSVDGTSGAQYF. In DNA, the CDR3 is TGTGCCAGCAGCGTAGATGGGACTAGCGGGGCCCAGTACTTC. The chain recombines TRBV9 with TRBJ2-5; TRBD2 matches 13 bases. The ends lost 0 bases at V and 9 bases at J; junction bases unmatched: 2. The CDR3 has 14 amino acids. Germline CDR1 reads SGDLS; CDR2 reads YYNGEE.

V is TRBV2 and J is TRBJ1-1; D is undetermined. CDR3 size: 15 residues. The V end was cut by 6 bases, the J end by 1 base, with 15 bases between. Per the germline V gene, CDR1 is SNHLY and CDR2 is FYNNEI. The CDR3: CASSRPSAGNTEAFF. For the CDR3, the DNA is TGTGCCAGCAGCAGACCCTCAGCCGGGAACACTGAAGCTTTCTTT.

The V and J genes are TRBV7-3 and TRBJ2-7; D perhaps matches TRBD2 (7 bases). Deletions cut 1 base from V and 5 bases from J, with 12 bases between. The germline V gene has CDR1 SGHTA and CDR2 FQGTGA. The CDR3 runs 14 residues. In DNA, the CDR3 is TGTGCCAGCAGCTTAAGGAGGGAGGGGGACGAGCAGTACTTC. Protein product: CASSLRREGDEQYF.

CDR3 sequence (DNA): TGCAGTGCCCCAGGACCCTATGGCTACACCTTC. It encodes CSAPGPYGYTF. The gene calls are TRBV20-1 and TRBJ1-2; no reliable D call. Germline V lookup: CDR1 DFQATT, CDR2 SNEGSKA (reference sequence). The CDR3 consists of 11 residues. Trimming stripped 6 bases from V and 4 bases from J, with 9 bases between.